This TCR beta chain was documented in a study of human CD8 memory T cell subsets. Researchers made TCR beta libraries via UMI-labeled 5' RACE. TCRdb re-called the 5' RACE reads; every CDR3 protein appears as one record, without DNA. This sample contains about 6,000 distinct CDR3 sequences. CDR1 and CDR2 (germline): LNHNV, YYDKDF (reference sequence). The CDR3 length is 16 residues. V gene TRBV15 combines with J gene TRBJ2-5; the TCRdb call, TRBD2, lacks DNA for checking. The clonotype originates from a human donor in good health. Material for sequencing was CD8+ effector memory T cells (TEM) sorted from PBMCs. Subset meaning: effector memory CD8 T cells, CCR7- CD45RO+ CD95+. The CDR3 is CATSIGTSGGPETQYF.